The clone carrying this T cell receptor (beta chain) was observed a handful of times. Using its own MiXCR run on the 5' RACE reads, TCRdb lists one record per CDR3 protein. The sample lists 150,000 or so distinct CDR3 sequences; about 32% were seen once. This record belongs to a study of CD8 T cells in ankylosing spondylitis. This CDR3 has 13 residues. V was shortened by 0 bases and J by 4 bases, with 9 bases between the two germline ends. The germline gives CDR1 DFQATT, CDR2 SNEGSKA (reference sequence). The chain carries TRBV20-1 and TRBJ2-5, with D unresolved. The sequence was obtained from a male donor with ankylosing spondylitis. Sequencing input: synovial fluid, either unsorted or a sorted T cell fraction (not recorded which). The CDR3 loop is CSARDLLLETQYF. DNA for the CDR3: TGCAGTGCTAGAGATTTATTGTTAGAGACCCAGTACTTC.